Following are 10 T cell receptor beta chains from one sample sequenced in a study of patients and donors after allogeneic stem cell transplantation. In TCRdb, the RT-PCR reads were re-called with MiXCR into one record per CDR3 protein. Of about 960,000 distinct CDR3 sequences detected, roughly 18% appear once; the ten largest clones hold 5% to 6.5%. Sequenced: blood, either unsorted or a sorted T cell fraction (not recorded which). Receptors originate from a human donor who was either an allogeneic HSCT recipient or a stem cell or donor lymphocyte infusion donor (not recorded which). It is not recorded whose cells these are; they may come from a transplant donor.

A few counts support this clonotype. V gene TRBV6-1 combines with J gene TRBJ1-6; weak D call: TRBD1 (6 bases). This CDR3 has 12 residues. Germline CDR1 and CDR2: MNHNS and SASEGT. Trimming stripped 8 bases from V and 16 bases from J, with 18 bases between. CDR3 bases: TGTGCCAGCGGCTCCGACAGGAGCCTACTCCACTTT. This encodes CASGSDRSLLHF.

This chain uses TRBV7-9 with TRBJ1-4; D remains ambiguous. This CDR3 spans 16 amino acids. Between the trimmed V and J ends, which lost 5 bases and 2 bases, there was a span of 15 bases. The V gene's germline CDR1 is SEHNR and CDR2 FQNEAQ (reference sequence). The CDR3 DNA reads as TGTGCCAGCAGCCCCATGGTGCGGAGGACTAATGAAAAACTGTTTTTT. Translation: CASSPMVRRTNEKLFF.

This clonotype appeared a few times. The gene calls are TRBV2 and TRBJ1-6; no clear D gene. There are 16 residues in the CDR3. The V gene's germline CDR1 is SNHLY and CDR2 FYNNEI. V dropped 6 bases and J dropped 0 bases, with 12 bases sitting between them. For the CDR3, the DNA is TGTGCCAGCAGCCTGCTAAGGAGCTCCTATAATTCACCCCTCCACTTT. Its protein product is CASSLLRSSYNSPLHF.

This clonotype was detected only a few times. The chain couples TRBV29-1 to TRBJ1-1, with a weak D call TRBD1 (5 bases). Deletions cut 5 bases from V and 0 bases from J, with 10 bases between. Germline CDR1 is SQVTM and CDR2 is ANQGSEA. This CDR3 spans 13 amino acids. CDR3 loop: CSVPQTVNTEAFF. CDR3 sequence (DNA): TGCAGCGTTCCCCAGACAGTGAACACTGAAGCTTTCTTT. Full variable domain (outside the CDR3, taken from reference TRBV29-1 and TRBJ1-1): SAVISQKPSRDICQRGTSLTIQCQVDSQVTMMFWYRQQPGQSLTLIATANQGSEATYESGFVIDKFPISRPNLTFSTLTVSNMSPEDSSIYLCSVPQTVNTEAFFGQGTRLTVV.

The J gene is TRBJ1-1, the V gene TRBV19; no firm D call. The CDR3 consists of 15 residues. CDR1 is LNHDA and CDR2 is SQIVND in the germline V gene (reference sequence). Deletions cut 2 bases from V and 0 bases from J, with 10 bases between. The CDR3 DNA sequence: TGTGCCAGTAGTATAAGGCAAGGAGTGAACACTGAAGCTTTCTTT. Encoded protein: CASSIRQGVNTEAFF.

This clonotype was seen a handful of times. The chain couples TRBV6-1 to TRBJ2-5; a possible D gene is TRBD2 (6 bases). The length of the CDR3 is 16 residues. The ends were cut back, 11 bases at V and 6 bases at J, with 28 bases in the middle. Germline loops: CDR1 MNHNS, CDR2 SASEGT. DNA for the CDR3: TGTGCCGCGCGCAAGGTTGGAGGGGTCGGTGAGAAGACCCAGTACTTC. It encodes CAARKVGGVGEKTQYF.

This clonotype was detected many times. The chain is built from TRBV5-1 and TRBJ2-1; D is perhaps TRBD1 (6 bases). The CDR3 extends over 14 amino acids. Trimming pared 2 bases from V and 4 bases from J, leaving 10 bases between. Germline assignment: CDR1 SGHRS and CDR2 YFSETQ. The CDR3 is CASSLDGQYNEQFF. Here the CDR3 DNA reads TGCGCCAGCAGCTTAGATGGACAGTACAATGAGCAGTTCTTC. Together with reference TRBV5-1 and TRBJ2-1, the CDR3 gives the full variable domain: KAGVTQTPRYLIKTRGQQVTLSCSPISGHRSVSWYQQTPGQGLQFLFEYFSETQRNKGNFPGRFSGRQFSNSRSEMNVSTLELGDSALYLCASSLDGQYNEQFFGPGTRLTVL.

This clonotype was observed a few times. V usage is TRBV29-1 and J usage is TRBJ2-7; 9 bases map to TRBD1. The J segment lost 11 bases and the V segment lost 7 bases, leaving 12 bases of the junction unmatched. This CDR3 has 12 amino acids. Germline values: CDR1 SQVTM, CDR2 ANQGSEA. DNA for the CDR3: TGCAGCGCCGGGACAGGGTTTGGTTTCGAGTACTTC. This encodes CSAGTGFGFEYF.

There are a few counts of this clonotype. The V and J genes are TRBV6-5 and TRBJ2-7; D is ambiguous. CDR1 is MNHEY and CDR2 is SVGAGI in the germline V gene. Trimming took 0 bases from V and 5 from J, leaving 20 bases between them. This CDR3 contains 17 residues. The CDR3, as DNA: TGTGCCAGCAGTTACTCGATGCAGGCCCGAGGCTCACACGAGCAGTACTTC. As protein: CASSYSMQARGSHEQYF.

The V and J genes are TRBV7-3 and TRBJ1-5, with D tentatively TRBD1 (5 bases). The CDR3 covers 15 residues. V lost 5 bases, J lost 9 bases, and 20 bases lay in between. CDR1 SGHTA and CDR2 FQGTGA come from the germline V gene. CDR3 residues: CASSPGGGTMVPQHF. The CDR3 DNA follows: TGTGCCAGCAGCCCCGGGGGGGGGACTATGGTGCCCCAGCATTTT. Variable domain in full (rest from reference TRBV7-3 and TRBJ1-5): GAGVSQTPSNKVTEKGKYVELRCDPISGHTALYWYRQSLGQGPEFLIYFQGTGAADDSGLPNDRFFAVRPEGSVSTLKIQRTERGDSAVYLCASSPGGGTMVPQHFGDGTRLSIL.